These 17 T cell receptor beta chains were all obtained from the same sample, sequenced in a study of metastatic and nonmetastatic thyroid tumors. TCRdb reprocessed the PCR reads using MiXCR. The table records about 27,000 clones, 16% of them present only once. Ahead of thyroid surgery, no patient had received treatment of any kind. Sequencing used blood. These receptor sequences come from a male donor with papillary thyroid cancer or a benign thyroid nodule (not recorded which). Some clones in this sample may be carry-over from other donors' samples.

This clone was recorded a few times. The V and J genes are TRBV6-1 and TRBJ2-7; no reliable D call. Germline V gives CDR1 MNHNS, CDR2 SASEGT. Trimming removed 8 bases at V and 3 bases at J, with 11 bases between. This CDR3 is built from 12 residues. This CDR3 is CASLDNYYEQYF. CDR3 sequence (DNA): TGTGCCAGCCTCGACAATTACTACGAGCAGTACTTC.

The chain joins TRBV20-1 to TRBJ2-7, with D possibly being TRBD2 (5 bases). Germline V gene lookup returns CDR1 DFQATT and CDR2 SNEGSKA (reference sequence). V lost 0 bases and J 7 bases, leaving 13 bases between the germline ends. The CDR3 is 13 amino acids. CDR3 residues: CSAREGGISEQYF. The CDR3 region has the DNA TGCAGTGCTAGAGAAGGAGGAATAAGTGAGCAGTACTTC.

This clone was observed at least ten times. This chain connects TRBV18 to TRBJ2-7; no definite D call. Germline V gives CDR1 KGHSH, CDR2 LQKENI. V was trimmed by 1 base and J by 6 bases, leaving 7 bases between them. The CDR3 covers 12 residues. CDR3: CASSPLGGEQYF. CDR3 nucleotide sequence: TGTGCCAGCTCACCACTTGGTGGCGAGCAGTACTTC.

This clone has at least ten counts. This chain links TRBV7-3 with TRBJ1-5; D uncertain. The germline CDR1 and CDR2 sequences are SGHTA and FQGTGA. Trimming took 4 bases from V and 4 from J, leaving 8 bases between them. The CDR3 spans 13 residues. DNA of the CDR3: TGTGCCAGCAGCTCTCAACCAAATCAGCCCCAGCATTTT. It is translated as CASSSQPNQPQHF.

This clone was observed once. The chain couples TRBV5-1 to TRBJ2-3, with D perhaps matching TRBD1 (5 bases). Germline V lookup: CDR1 SGHRS, CDR2 YFSETQ. V lost 9 bases and J 3 bases, leaving 14 bases between the germline ends. The CDR3 has 13 amino acids. This CDR3 is CATSVQGTDTQYF. DNA for the CDR3: TGCGCCACCTCGGTCCAGGGTACAGATACGCAGTATTTT.

In its sample, this clone was seen many times. The CDR3 nucleotides read TGTGCCAGCAGCCCTCCGTACTGGGACATTACTTTCTATGGCTACACCTTC. Residues: CASSPPYWDITFYGYTF. The rearrangement uses TRBV6-1 and TRBJ1-2; tentatively, D is TRBD1 (6 bases). V was clipped by 6 bases and J by 4 bases, with 24 bases between them. The CDR3 length is 17 residues. Germline assignment: CDR1 MNHNS and CDR2 SASEGT.

This clone was seen repeatedly, ten times or more. The V gene is TRBV5-1, the J gene TRBJ2-1; no firm D call. Germline V gene data show CDR1 as SGHRS and CDR2 as YFSETQ. The CDR3 has 13 amino acids. The V end lost 0 bases, the J end lost 8 bases, and 9 bases lay between the germline ends. The CDR3 DNA reads as TGCGCCAGCAGCTTGGCCTCAATCGATGAGCAGTTCTTC. It specifies CASSLASIDEQFF.

This clone has more than one count but fewer than ten. The junction shows a germline mismatch at one end, possibly a read error. V usage is TRBV29-1 and J usage is TRBJ1-1; no reliable D call. The CDR3 loop spans 13 amino acids. Germline CDR1 and CDR2: SQVTM and ANQGSEA. The CDR3 loop is CSVGMAMNTEAFF. The CDR3 region has the DNA TGCAGTGTTGGAATGGCTATGAACACTGAAGCTTTCTTT.

The chain carries TRBV6-2 or TRBV6-3 and TRBJ1-3; TRBD1 matches 8 bases. After removal of 6 bases from V and 4 bases from J, the junction contained 8 bases not matched to a gene. The CDR3 has 15 residues. The V gene's germline CDR1 is MNHEY and CDR2 SVGEGT. CDR3 in DNA: TGTGCCAGCAGGGTGGGACAGGAGGGAGGAAACACCATATATTTT. Translating it yields CASRVGQEGGNTIYF.

This clone was detected many times. The J gene is TRBJ2-1, the V gene TRBV5-1, with D unclear. Germline V gene sequence: CDR1 SGHRS, CDR2 YFSETQ. The V end lost 1 base, the J end lost 0 bases, and 8 bases lay between the germline ends. The CDR3 is 15 amino acids. The CDR3 loop is CASSLTPSSYNEQFF. Written as DNA, the CDR3 is TGCGCCAGCAGCTTGACTCCGAGCTCCTACAATGAGCAGTTCTTC.

This sequence joins TRBV11-2 and TRBJ1-1, with 9 bases that match TRBD1. The ends lost 2 bases at V and 1 base at J; junction bases unmatched: 11. This CDR3 contains 18 residues. From germline, CDR1 is SGHAT and CDR2 FQNNGV. The CDR3 sequence is CASSLIPRTGGGNTEAFF. The CDR3 DNA reads TGTGCCAGCAGCTTAATTCCAAGAACAGGGGGCGGGAACACTGAAGCTTTCTTT.

This clone has a count of ten or more. A much larger clone lies a single base off, so this may be a read error. Likely a read error: the CDR3 ends without its conserved phenylalanine or tryptophan. The DNA for the CDR3 is TGTGCCAGCAGTTCCCCTTCGGGCTCATGGGACTATGGCTACACCTCC. This codes for CASSSPSGSWDYGYTS. The chain has TRBV6-1 and TRBJ1-2; D ambiguous. CDR3 length equals 16 residues. Germline CDR1 and CDR2: MNHNS and SASEGT. V was pared by 5 bases and J by 3 bases, with 19 bases between.

This clone showed up many times. The chain has TRBV30 and TRBJ1-2, with TRBD1 identical over 8 bases. Germline-derived CDR1 and CDR2 are GTSNPN and SVGIG (reference sequence). The CDR3 contains 13 residues. J lost 4 bases, V lost 2 bases, and 3 bases had no gene match. The CDR3, as DNA: TGTGCCTGGAGTCCCGACAGGGGCTATGGCTACACCTTC. Translation: CAWSPDRGYGYTF.

This chain uses TRBV28 with TRBJ1-1; D perhaps matches TRBD1 (5 bases). This CDR3 spans 15 amino acids. Germline V gene sequence: CDR1 MDHEN, CDR2 SYDVKM. Trimming left V 5 bases short and J 4 bases short, with 17 bases between. CDR3 in DNA: TGTGCCAGCAGTAAACAGGAGGCTTTGATCACTGAAGCTTTCTTT. The encoded protein is CASSKQEALITEAFF.

This clone has a count of ten or more. The genes are TRBV30 and TRBJ2-7; 7 nucleotides agree with TRBD2. Per germline, CDR1 GTSNPN and CDR2 SVGIG (reference sequence). Trimming cost V 7 bases and J 2 bases; bases outside gene matches: 5. The CDR3 runs 12 residues. This CDR3 reads CAFQGGAYEQYF. The CDR3 bases are TGTGCCTTTCAGGGAGGGGCCTACGAGCAGTACTTC.

This clone was seen a single time. V usage is TRBV30 and J usage is TRBJ2-7, with a tentative D call TRBD2 (6 bases). The CDR3 has 14 amino acids. V was shortened by 2 bases and J by 2 bases, with 13 bases between the two germline ends. Germline CDR1 is GTSNPN and CDR2 is SVGIG (reference sequence). CDR3 sequence (DNA): TGTGCCTGGAGTCCCGGGACTGGTACCTACGAGCAGTACTTC. Translating gives CAWSPGTGTYEQYF.

This clone was observed at least ten times. The chain is built from TRBV27 and TRBJ2-1; 7 positions agree with TRBD1. J lost 0 bases, V lost 5 bases, and 4 bases had no gene match. The germline V gene has CDR1 MNHEY and CDR2 SMNVEV (reference sequence). The CDR3 is 15 residues long. CDR3 residues: CASSPGTVSYNEQFF. CDR3 DNA sequence: TGTGCCAGCAGTCCGGGGACAGTCTCCTACAATGAGCAGTTCTTC.